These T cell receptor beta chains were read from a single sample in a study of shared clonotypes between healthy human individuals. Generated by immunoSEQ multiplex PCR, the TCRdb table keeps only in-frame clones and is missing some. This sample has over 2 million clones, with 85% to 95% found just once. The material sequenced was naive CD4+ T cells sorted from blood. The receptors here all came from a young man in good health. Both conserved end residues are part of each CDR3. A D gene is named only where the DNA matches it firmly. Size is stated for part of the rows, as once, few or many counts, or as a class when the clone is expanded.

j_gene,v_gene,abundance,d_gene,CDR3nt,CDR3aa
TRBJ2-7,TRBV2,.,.,TGTGCCAGCAGTGAATCCAGATTATCCTACGAGCAGTACTTC,CASSESRLSYEQYF
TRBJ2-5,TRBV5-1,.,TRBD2,TGCGCCAGCAGCGTTGGGCTGACTAGCGGGAGACAGGGAGAGACCCAGTACTTC,CASSVGLTSGRQGETQYF
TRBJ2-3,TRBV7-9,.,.,TGTGCCAGCAGCCTTCAAGATACGCAGTATTTT,CASSLQDTQYF
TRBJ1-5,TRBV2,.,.,TGTGCCAGCAGGCGAGGGGAAAGCAATCAGCCCCAGCATTTT,CASRRGESNQPQHF
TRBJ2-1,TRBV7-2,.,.,TGTGCCAGCAGCTTACAGGGCGTGAGGGCCAATGAGCAGTTCTTC,CASSLQGVRANEQFF
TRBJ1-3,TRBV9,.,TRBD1,TGTGCCAGCAGCGCCTCCGGGACAGACTCTGGAAACACCATATATTTT,CASSASGTDSGNTIYF
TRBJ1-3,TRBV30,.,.,TGTGCCTGGGGACTTGGAAACACCATATATTTT,CAWGLGNTIYF
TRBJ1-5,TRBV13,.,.,TGTGCCAGCAGCCCTGGGGGAAGGGAGCCCCAGCATTTT,CASSPGGREPQHF
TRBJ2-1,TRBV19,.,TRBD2,TGTGCCAGTAGTATAGGGCTAGCGGGGGGTGAGCAGTTCTTC,CASSIGLAGGEQFF
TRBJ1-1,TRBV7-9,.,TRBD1,TGTGCCAGCAGCCCAGAACCGGGACAGGGGTATCTTATGAACACTGAAGCTTTCTTT,CASSPEPGQGYLMNTEAFF
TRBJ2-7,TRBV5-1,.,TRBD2,TGCGCCAGCAGCTTGTTGGGCGGGGGCTCCTACGAGCAGTACTTC,CASSLLGGGSYEQYF
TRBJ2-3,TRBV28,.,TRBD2,TGTGCCAGCAGTTTTCCCCTCCCTAGCGGGGGAGTTTCAGATACGCAGTATTTT,CASSFPLPSGGVSDTQYF
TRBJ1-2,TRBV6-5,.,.,TGTGCCAGCAGTTACAGCGGGACACAGGGCTACACCTTC,CASSYSGTQGYTF
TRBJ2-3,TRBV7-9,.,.,TGTGCCAGCAGCATGGGACCTCTGGATACGCAGTATTTT,CASSMGPLDTQYF
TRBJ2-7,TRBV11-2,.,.,TGTGCCAGCAGCCTCACAGGGTACGAGCAGTACTTC,CASSLTGYEQYF
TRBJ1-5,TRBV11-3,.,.,TGTGCCAGCAGCTTTCCATTGCGTAAGCCAGGGGATCACAATCAGCCCCAGCATTTT,CASSFPLRKPGDHNQPQHF
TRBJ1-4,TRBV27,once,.,TGTGCCAGCAGTTTTCGCACTAATGAAAAACTGTTTTTT,CASSFRTNEKLFF
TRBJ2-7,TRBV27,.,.,TGTGCCAGCAGTATCTCTACCGGGTTCCCCTACGAGCAGTACTTC,CASSISTGFPYEQYF
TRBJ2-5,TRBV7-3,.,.,TGTGCCAGCAGCTTAAACCAGCAAGAGACCCAGTACTTC,CASSLNQQETQYF
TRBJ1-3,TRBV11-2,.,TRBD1,TGTGCCAGCAGCCTGGGACAGGGATCCGGAAACACCATATATTTT,CASSLGQGSGNTIYF
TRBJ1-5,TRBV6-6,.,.,TGTGCCAGCAGTTACTCCTATCAGCCCCAGCATTTT,CASSYSYQPQHF
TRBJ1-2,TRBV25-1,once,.,TGTGCCAGCAGTGCCTACTGGGCCCCATCGGGGGGCTACACCTTC,CASSAYWAPSGGYTF
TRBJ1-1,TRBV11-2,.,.,TGTGCCAGCAGCTCCTCTCCGGGGGGGGCGTACAACACTGAAGCTTTCTTT,CASSSSPGGAYNTEAFF
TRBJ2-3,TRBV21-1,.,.,TGTGCCAGCAGCCCTTGCCAGCGGGGGGAGGCAGATACGCAGTATTTT,CASSPCQRGEADTQYF
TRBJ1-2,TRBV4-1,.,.,TGCGCCAGCAGCCAAGTTGGCGCAGACTATGGCTACACCTTC,CASSQVGADYGYTF